Below, 23 T cell receptor beta chains from the same sample are listed, as sequenced in a study of T cells in Graves' hyperthyroidism and ophthalmopathy. Amplified TCR beta CDR3 regions came from RNA transcripts. HTBI primers were the set used in a first-round RT-PCR of the TCR CDR3. In TCRdb, the multiplex PCR reads were re-called with MiXCR into one record per CDR3 protein. The sample has about 640,000 distinct CDR3 sequences, 20% seen once. The source material was blood. Receptor source: a man in his thirties or forties with Graves' ophthalmopathy.

CDR3 sequence: CASSSEVGQGVDTQYF. In nucleotides, the CDR3 is TGCGCCAGCAGCTCCGAAGTAGGACAGGGCGTAGATACGCAGTATTTT. This chain joins TRBV5-1 and TRBJ2-3, with TRBD1 matching over 8 bases. J lost 5 bases, V lost 3 bases, and 11 bases had no gene match. CDR1 and CDR2 from the germline V gene are SGHRS and YFSETQ. This CDR3 has 16 residues.

This clonotype was seen repeatedly, ten times or more. The chain links TRBV28 to TRBJ1-4; 10 bases map to TRBD1. The germline V gene has CDR1 MDHEN and CDR2 SYDVKM. V lost 3 bases and J lost 8; bases outside the gene matches: 3. CDR3 length: 14 residues. The CDR3 region has the DNA TGTGCCAGCAGTTTGGGACAGGGGTACGAAAAACTGTTTTTT. It is translated as CASSLGQGYEKLFF.

This clonotype was recorded a few times. V is TRBV18 and J is TRBJ1-1; TRBD1 is a possible D gene (5 bases). CDR1 and CDR2 (germline): KGHSH, LQKENI. CDR3 length: 16 amino acids. V dropped 0 bases and J dropped 0 bases, with 11 bases sitting between them. CDR3 DNA: TGTGCCAGCTCACCACCCGGGGCGGGGGTGAACACTGAAGCTTTCTTT. Protein product: CASSPPGAGVNTEAFF.

This clonotype occurred a few times. This chain joins TRBV27 and TRBJ1-6; TRBD1 aligns across 8 bases. Trimming took 8 bases from V and 7 from J; bases not matched to a gene: 7. The CDR3 totals 14 residues. CDR1 MNHEY and CDR2 SMNVEV come from the germline V gene (reference sequence). The CDR3 DNA follows: TGTGCCAGCTCGCAGGGGGCCGTGAATTCACCCCTCCACTTT. It is translated as CASSQGAVNSPLHF.

At least ten counts were recorded for this clonotype. The chain employs TRBV2 and TRBJ2-7; 7 nucleotides match TRBD2. Losses at the gene ends were 6 bases for V and 4 bases for J; bases not matched to a gene: 9. The CDR3 is made up of 14 amino acids. In germline, CDR1 is SNHLY, CDR2 FYNNEI. CDR3 bases: TGTGCCAGCAGCCTATCGGTGGGGGGGTACGAGCAGTACTTC. This sequence encodes CASSLSVGGYEQYF.

CDR3 residues: CATSVTAGGNYNEQFF. The DNA of the CDR3 is TGTGCCACCAGTGTTACAGCGGGGGGAAACTACAATGAGCAGTTCTTC. The chain uses TRBV24-1 and TRBJ2-1, with 9 nucleotides matching TRBD2. CDR3 length equals 16 residues. Losses at the gene ends were 5 bases for V and 3 bases for J; bases not matched to a gene: 7. Germline CDR1 is KGHDR and CDR2 is SFDVKD.

This clonotype was seen more than once but under ten times. V and J are TRBV24-1 and TRBJ2-1, with 14 nucleotides matching TRBD2. J was trimmed by 7 bases and V by 4 bases; bases with no gene match: 8. Per the germline V gene, CDR1 is KGHDR and CDR2 is SFDVKD. The CDR3 has 17 residues. The CDR3 sequence: CATSDPGLAGEGNEQFF. The DNA for the CDR3 is TGTGCCACCAGTGACCCGGGACTAGCGGGAGAGGGTAATGAGCAGTTCTTC.

V and J are TRBV9 and TRBJ1-1, with TRBD1 as a possible D gene (5 bases). Germline V gene sequence: CDR1 SGDLS, CDR2 YYNGEE. CDR3 size: 16 residues. V gave up 0 bases and J gave up 1 base, with 13 bases separating them. The CDR3 reads CASSVDGGLANTEAFF. CDR3 in DNA: TGTGCCAGCAGCGTAGATGGGGGTCTTGCGAACACTGAAGCTTTCTTT.

The chain is built from TRBV6-1 and TRBJ1-3; 10 bases agree with TRBD1. Germline V gives CDR1 MNHNS, CDR2 SASEGT. There are 16 residues in the CDR3. J gave up 2 bases and V 3 bases, and 4 bases lay outside the gene matches. The CDR3 protein is CASSESGTGAGNTIYF. Written as DNA, the CDR3 is TGTGCCAGCAGTGAGTCCGGGACAGGGGCTGGAAACACCATATATTTT.

The table lists this clonotype with many counts. The rearrangement uses TRBV28 and TRBJ1-2; D is ambiguous. The CDR3 has 14 residues. The ends were cut back, 7 bases at V and 3 bases at J, with 15 bases in the middle. Germline V gene lookup returns CDR1 MDHEN and CDR2 SYDVKM. The CDR3 is CASTSGGVDYGYTF. As DNA, the CDR3 is TGTGCCAGCACCTCCGGCGGGGTCGACTATGGCTACACCTTC.

On this clonotype itself: An end of the junction differs from the germline gene, which may be a read error. Written as DNA, the CDR3 is TGTGCCAGCAGTACCCTCCGGGCGCCGGCGGACTTC. Amino acids: CASSTLRAPADF. The chain has TRBV12-3 or TRBV12-4 and TRBJ2-5; the D is unclear. The CDR3 is 12 residues long.

The table lists this clonotype with a few counts. The chain is built from TRBV9 and TRBJ1-2, with a possible D match to TRBD1 (5 bases). Germline-derived CDR1 and CDR2 are SGDLS and YYNGEE. The CDR3 consists of 13 residues. V was cut by 4 bases and J by 4 bases, with 11 bases left in between. CDR3 sequence: CASSQDTLYGYTF. CDR3 coding DNA: TGTGCCAGCAGCCAGGACACCCTCTATGGCTACACCTTC.

This clonotype has a handful of counts. This chain joins TRBV5-1 and TRBJ2-1, with TRBD2 as a possible D gene (6 bases). Germline CDR1 is SGHRS and CDR2 is YFSETQ. V lost 0 bases and J lost 3, with 10 bases in between. The CDR3 covers 15 residues. The CDR3 DNA reads as TGCGCCAGCAGCTTGGCCCCGGGGGACTACAATGAGCAGTTCTTC. Translating it yields CASSLAPGDYNEQFF.

The chain couples TRBV6-1 to TRBJ2-5; D might be TRBD2 (6 bases). The CDR3 spans 16 residues. CDR1 and CDR2 (germline): MNHNS, SASEGT. V lost 2 bases to trimming and J lost 0 bases, with 13 bases between them. CDR3 DNA: TGTGCCAGCAGTGAATTCGACGGGGGATACCAAGAGACCCAGTACTTC. It specifies CASSEFDGGYQETQYF.

This clonotype was picked up many times. CDR3 sequence (DNA): TGTGCCAGCAGTTTGCAGGGACAGACTAGCGGGCTCATAGGCGAGCAGTACTTC. Encoded protein: CASSLQGQTSGLIGEQYF. This chain joins TRBV12-3 or TRBV12-4 and TRBJ2-7; TRBD2 agrees at 10 bases. The CDR3 extends over 18 amino acids. With V trimmed by 3 bases and J by 6 bases, 17 bases remained unmatched.

A few counts support this clonotype. The V gene is TRBV28, the J gene TRBJ1-2; D is uncertain. Trimming shortened V by 4 bases and J by 3 bases, and 9 bases separated the two germline ends. Germline V gene data show CDR1 as MDHEN and CDR2 as SYDVKM. The CDR3 has 13 residues. CDR3 sequence reads: CASSSGLYYGYTF. The CDR3 bases are TGTGCCAGCAGTTCTGGCCTCTACTATGGCTACACCTTC.

This clonotype was found many times. The chain recombines TRBV28 with TRBJ1-2, with TRBD1 matching 11 bases. J gave up 2 bases and V 4 bases, and 9 bases lay outside the gene matches. CDR1 is MDHEN, CDR2 SYDVKM, per germline. The CDR3 consists of 17 residues. CDR3 nucleotide sequence: TGTGCCAGCAGTTCCGGGACAGGGGGGTATACCAACTATGGCTACACCTTC. Translating it yields CASSSGTGGYTNYGYTF.

A word on this clonotype: At one end the junction does not follow the germline gene, possibly because of a read error. The chain uses TRBV2 and TRBJ2-1; 8 bases fit TRBD1. Germline values: CDR1 SNHLY, CDR2 FYNNEI. The CDR3 sequence is 16 residues long. This chain's CDR3 is CARAPPGQALYNQQFF. The CDR3 nucleotides read TGTGCCAGGGCCCCGCCGGGACAGGCCCTTTACAATCAGCAGTTCTTC.

This clonotype showed up just a few times. The rearrangement uses TRBV3-1 and TRBJ1-2; D uncertain. CDR3 length equals 11 residues. The germline V gene has CDR1 LGHDT and CDR2 YNNKEL (reference sequence). V lost 2 bases and J lost 9, with 7 bases in between. Here the CDR3 reads CASSQFTRYTF. The CDR3 DNA follows: TGTGCCAGCAGCCAATTTACGCGCTACACCTTC.

This clonotype was detected a few times. The rearrangement uses TRBV20-1 and TRBJ2-4, with 12 positions matching TRBD1. Germline CDR1 reads DFQATT; CDR2 reads SNEGSKA (reference sequence). The CDR3 loop spans 15 amino acids. With V trimmed by 0 bases and J by 6 bases, 3 bases remained unmatched. The CDR3 bases are TGCAGTGCTAGAGAGGGACAGGGGGCAGGAAACATTCAGTACTTC. Translated, it gives CSAREGQGAGNIQYF.

The chain couples TRBV5-1 to TRBJ1-6; tentative D call: TRBD1 (5 bases). The V end lost 4 bases, the J end lost 9 bases, and 11 bases lay between the germline ends. Germline V gene sequence: CDR1 SGHRS, CDR2 YFSETQ. The CDR3 is 13 residues long. As DNA, the CDR3 is TGCGCCAGCAGCCCCATTCAGGGTTCACCCCTCCACTTT. Amino acid sequence: CASSPIQGSPLHF.

The chain carries TRBV20-1 and TRBJ1-2; TRBD1 matches at 9 bases. Trimming cost V 4 bases and J 6 bases; bases outside gene matches: 9. This CDR3 contains 14 residues. CDR1 and CDR2 (germline): DFQATT, SNEGSKA (reference sequence). CDR3 residues: CSAKTGTGFNGYTF. CDR3 DNA sequence: TGCAGTGCTAAAACCGGGACAGGGTTTAATGGCTACACCTTC.

With respect to this clonotype: A read error may be the cause here, since a much bigger clone is one base away. The genes are TRBV6-1 and TRBJ1-1; D uncertain. The CDR3 spans 11 residues. V shed 4 bases and J shed 10 bases, with 10 bases lying between them. The germline V gene has CDR1 MNHNS and CDR2 SASEGT. The CDR3 spells CASSVTAGAFF. Written as DNA, the CDR3 is TGTGCCAGCAGTGTAACTGCTGGAGCTTTCTTT.